In its sample, the clone carrying this T cell receptor beta chain was seen a few times. The antigen is not known. Germline V CDR1 and CDR2: MNHNS, SASEGT. The CDR3 is made up of 15 amino acids. The V and J ends lost 5 bases and 5 bases respectively, with 16 bases between them. The sample originates from a study of response to subunit inactivated influenza vaccine. TCRdb redid the calling of the RT-PCR reads with MiXCR, one entry per CDR3 protein. Of under 850,000 distinct CDR3 sequences detected, roughly 20% appear once; the ten largest clones hold approximately 11%. Findings and caveats of the study: It was suggested by the authors that few new T cells are recruited by each seasonal influenza vaccination.

Sequenced material: PBMCs from blood, taken around 5 days after vaccination. This sequence was found in a middle-aged man who received an inactivated influenza vaccine. The rearrangement uses TRBV6-1 and TRBJ2-1, with TRBD1 as a possible D gene (5 bases). The chain's CDR3 is CASSKDTRYHNEQFF. The CDR3 DNA reads TGTGCCAGCAGTAAGGACACGCGTTATCACAATGAGCAGTTCTTC.